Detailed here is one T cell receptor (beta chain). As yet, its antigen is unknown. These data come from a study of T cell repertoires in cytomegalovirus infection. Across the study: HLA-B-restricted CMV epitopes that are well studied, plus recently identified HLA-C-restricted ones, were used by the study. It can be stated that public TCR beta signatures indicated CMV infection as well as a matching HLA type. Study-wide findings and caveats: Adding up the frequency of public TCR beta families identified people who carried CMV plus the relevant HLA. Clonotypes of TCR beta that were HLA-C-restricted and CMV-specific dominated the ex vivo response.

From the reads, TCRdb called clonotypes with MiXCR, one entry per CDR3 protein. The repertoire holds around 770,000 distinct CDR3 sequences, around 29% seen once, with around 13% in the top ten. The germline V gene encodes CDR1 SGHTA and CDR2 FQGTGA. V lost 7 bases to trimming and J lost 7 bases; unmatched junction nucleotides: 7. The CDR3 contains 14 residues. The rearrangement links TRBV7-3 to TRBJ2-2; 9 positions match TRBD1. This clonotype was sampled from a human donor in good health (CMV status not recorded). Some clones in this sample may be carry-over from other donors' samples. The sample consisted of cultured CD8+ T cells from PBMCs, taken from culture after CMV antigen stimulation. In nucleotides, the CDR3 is TGTGCCAGCACCAAGGACAGGGGTGGCGGGGAGCTGTTTTTT. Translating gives CASTKDRGGGELFF.